One sample yielded the 8 T cell receptor beta chains listed below, sequenced in a study of monozygotic twins with inflammatory bowel disease. TCRdb re-called the 5' RACE reads, yielding one record per CDR3 amino acid sequence without DNA. Its listing shows about 380,000 distinct CDR3 sequences. Sequencing was carried out using blood. The source is a human donor with ulcerative colitis or Crohn's disease, or a healthy co-twin of an affected twin (not recorded which).

This sequence joins TRBV5-1 and TRBJ1-5; TCRdb's D call, TRBD1, is unchecked because there is no DNA. The CDR3 contains 15 residues. The germline CDR1 and CDR2 sequences are SGHRS and YFSETQ. The CDR3 is CASSLVSGDNQPQHF.

The chain uses TRBV6-5 and TRBJ1-1; absent DNA, TCRdb's TRBD1 call cannot be checked. CDR1 and CDR2 from the germline V gene are MNHEY and SVGAGI. The CDR3 extends over 17 amino acids. The CDR3: CASSWDRGRSVGTEAFF.

The chain carries TRBV5-1 and TRBJ2-1; TCRdb outputs TRBD2, but without DNA this stays unchecked. Per the germline V gene, CDR1 is SGHRS and CDR2 is YFSETQ. CDR3 length: 16 residues. This chain's CDR3 is CASSSDGSRLYNEQFF.

J is TRBJ2-5 and V is TRBV25-1; TCRdb's assignment of TRBD2 cannot be checked, as there is no DNA. This CDR3 has 15 amino acids. CDR1 is MGHDK, CDR2 SYGVNS, per germline. The CDR3 reads CASSPNRLGKETQYF.

CDR3 loop: CASSLFTGDTGELFF. The chain is built from TRBV11-1 and TRBJ2-2; TCRdb calls TRBD1, which cannot be checked without DNA. Germline values: CDR1 SGHAT, CDR2 FQDESV (reference sequence). The CDR3 runs to 15 residues.

The chain has TRBV13 and TRBJ2-5; TCRdb returns TRBD2, unconfirmable since there is no DNA. Looked up from germline, CDR1 is PRHDT and CDR2 is FYEKMQ (reference sequence). CDR3 length equals 15 residues. CDR3 region: CASSHTSGGGETQYF.

The V call is TRBV28, the J call TRBJ2-3; TCRdb lists TRBD2, though no DNA is available to test this call. The CDR3 sequence is 18 residues long. The germline CDR1 and CDR2 sequences are MDHEN and SYDVKM. Here the CDR3 reads CASSLLSLAGGPTDTQYF.

The rearrangement uses TRBV6-2 or TRBV6-3 and TRBJ2-7; TCRdb designates TRBD1, a call that cannot be tested without DNA. CDR1 is MNHEY, CDR2 SVGEGT, per germline. The CDR3 consists of 14 residues. CDR3 loop: CASSYTGTGSEQYF.